What follows are 17 T cell receptor beta chains derived from one specimen sequenced in a study of shared clonotypes between healthy human individuals. Assay used: immunoSEQ multiplex PCR; TCRdb lists only in-frame clones, some missing. The sample holds approximately 2.4 million clones, 90% to 96% seen once. The material sequenced was naive CD4+ T cells sorted from blood. Subset meaning: CD45RA+ positively selected. These receptors all come from a man between 18 and 35 years old in good health.

CDR3: CASSLARGPTDTQYF. The DNA for the CDR3 is TGTGCCAGCAGCTTAGCCAGGGGACCGACAGATACGCAGTATTTT. The rearrangement uses TRBV11-3 and TRBJ2-3; weak D call: TRBD1 (6 bases). V was shortened by 1 base and J by 3 bases, with 11 bases between the two germline ends. This CDR3 is built from 15 residues. Germline V gene lookup returns CDR1 SGHNT and CDR2 YENEEA.

The rearrangement uses TRBV5-1 and TRBJ2-3; D uncertain. V lost 7 bases to trimming and J lost 2 bases, with 14 bases between them. The CDR3 covers 14 residues. The germline V gene encodes CDR1 SGHRS and CDR2 YFSETQ. The CDR3 region is CASRSLPHTDTQYF. CDR3 DNA sequence: TGCGCCAGCCGGTCTCTCCCCCACACAGATACGCAGTATTTT. The variable domain in full, with the rest retrieved from reference TRBV5-1 and TRBJ2-3, is KAGVTQTPRYLIKTRGQQVTLSCSPISGHRSVSWYQQTPGQGLQFLFEYFSETQRNKGNFPGRFSGRQFSNSRSEMNVSTLELGDSALYLCASRSLPHTDTQYFGPGTRLTVL.

Notes on this clone: The sample has other DNA sequences that encode this CDR3 too. V gene TRBV28 combines with J gene TRBJ1-1, with 8 bases fitting TRBD1. The germline gives CDR1 MDHEN, CDR2 SYDVKM. V was clipped by 5 bases and J by 2 bases; unmatched bases: 7. There are 15 residues in the CDR3. The CDR3 loop is CASSLPDRVNTEAFF. For the CDR3, the DNA is TGTGCCAGCAGTCTTCCGGACAGGGTCAACACTGAAGCTTTCTTT.

The chain has TRBV11-3 and TRBJ2-3, with D unclear. V dropped 5 bases and J dropped 2 bases, with 17 bases sitting between them. The V gene's germline CDR1 is SGHNT and CDR2 YENEEA. This CDR3 region has 16 residues. The CDR3 region has the DNA TGTGCCAGCAGCGTAGCCCCCCTTGCCCTCACAGATACGCAGTATTTT. It yields the protein CASSVAPLALTDTQYF.

For this clone: Mismatch with germline at one junction end may stem from a read error. The chain employs TRBV7-7 and TRBJ2-3; D ambiguous. From germline, CDR1 is SSHAT and CDR2 FNYEAQ (reference sequence). The CDR3 spans 17 residues. The CDR3, as DNA: TGTGCTAGCAGCCAGGCCCCTCTGATGCGGAGCACAGATACGCAGTATTTT. Encoded protein: CASSQAPLMRSTDTQYF.

The chain combines TRBV19 with TRBJ1-2; D ambiguous. CDR3 length: 13 residues. Trimming shortened V by 3 bases and J by 2 bases, and 7 bases separated the two germline ends. Germline V gene sequence: CDR1 LNHDA, CDR2 SQIVND (reference sequence). This CDR3 reads CASSIPENYGYTF. The CDR3 DNA reads as TGTGCCAGTAGTATTCCAGAGAACTATGGCTACACCTTC.

In its sample, this clone was seen once. The chain links TRBV7-9 to TRBJ2-7; D gene uncertain. Between the trimmed V and J ends, which lost 2 bases and 3 bases, there was a span of 11 bases. The V gene's germline CDR1 is SEHNR and CDR2 FQNEAQ (reference sequence). The CDR3 extends over 14 amino acids. CDR3 sequence: CASSLNAGLYEQYF. The CDR3 coding sequence is TGTGCCAGCAGCTTAAACGCCGGGCTCTACGAGCAGTACTTC. Using reference TRBV7-9 and TRBJ2-7 for the parts outside the CDR3, the full variable domain is DTGVSQNPRHKITKRGQNVTFRCDPISEHNRLYWYRQTLGQGPEFLTYFQNEAQLEKSRLLSDRFSAERPKGSFSTLEIQRTEQGDSAMYLCASSLNAGLYEQYFGPGTRLTVT.

The chain carries TRBV11-2 and TRBJ1-1; D ambiguous. The CDR3 runs to 14 residues. V lost 2 bases and J 5 bases, leaving 12 bases between the germline ends. Looked up from germline, CDR1 is SGHAT and CDR2 is FQNNGV. CDR3 in amino acids: CASSLSRDRTEAFF. CDR3 nucleotide sequence: TGTGCCAGCAGCTTAAGCCGGGATCGGACTGAAGCTTTCTTT.

The V and J genes are TRBV25-1 and TRBJ1-5; 7 bases map to TRBD1. In germline, CDR1 is MGHDK, CDR2 SYGVNS. Losses at the gene ends were 3 bases for V and 5 bases for J; bases not matched to a gene: 4. CDR3 size: 14 residues. As DNA, the CDR3 is TGTGCCAGCAGTGACCAGGGGGTCCATCAGCCCCAGCATTTT. The encoded protein is CASSDQGVHQPQHF.

The CDR3, as DNA: TGTGCCAGCAGTTTTAGTAAGGGGATCTTTAACTATGGCTACACCTTC. Translation gives CASSFSKGIFNYGYTF. V is TRBV27 and J is TRBJ1-2, with D perhaps matching TRBD1 (5 bases). The CDR3 spans 16 residues. The ends were cut back, 3 bases at V and 1 base at J, with 15 bases in the middle. Germline CDR1 is MNHEY and CDR2 is SMNVEV (reference sequence).

The V gene is TRBV27, the J gene TRBJ2-3, with TRBD1 as a possible D gene (6 bases). V lost 2 bases and J lost 0, with 9 bases in between. The germline CDR1 and CDR2 sequences are MNHEY and SMNVEV (reference sequence). This CDR3 comprises 15 residues. The CDR3: CASSLQGSSTDTQYF. In nucleotides, the CDR3 is TGTGCCAGCAGTTTACAGGGGTCTAGCACAGATACGCAGTATTTT.

As for this clone: Within the sample, other DNA sequences also encode this same CDR3. The rearrangement links TRBV28 to TRBJ2-1; 7 nucleotides line up with TRBD2. The junction had 2 bases not matched to a gene; V was cut back by 2 bases and J by 4 bases. This CDR3 is 14 amino acids long. Germline CDR1 and CDR2: MDHEN and SYDVKM. The CDR3 DNA is TGTGCCAGCAGTTTAACGGGAGGTTACAATGAGCAGTTCTTC. Its protein product is CASSLTGGYNEQFF.

V usage is TRBV7-8 and J usage is TRBJ2-2, with TRBD2 identical over 8 bases. The trim removed 5 bases at V and 7 bases at J, leaving 9 bases unmatched. CDR3 size: 15 residues. Germline CDR1 is SGHVS and CDR2 is FQNEAQ. CDR3 sequence: CASSPGLADIGELFF. CDR3 bases: TGTGCCAGCAGCCCCGGACTAGCCGATATCGGGGAGCTGTTTTTT.

The chain links TRBV28 to TRBJ2-7; D could derive from TRBD1 or TRBD2 (5 bases each). The CDR3 totals 14 residues. Germline loops: CDR1 MDHEN, CDR2 SYDVKM. With 7 bases removed from V and 2 bases from J, the gap between germline ends came to 15 bases. The CDR3: CASISLRDAYEQYF. The CDR3 nucleotides read TGTGCCAGCATTTCCCTCCGGGACGCCTACGAGCAGTACTTC.

The J gene is TRBJ1-4, the V gene TRBV28, with a tentative D call TRBD1 (6 bases). CDR1 MDHEN and CDR2 SYDVKM come from the germline V gene. V dropped 5 bases and J dropped 4 bases, with 14 bases sitting between them. The CDR3 sequence is 15 residues long. The CDR3 DNA is TGTGCCAGCAGTGGTCGGGGGGCCCTTAATGAAAAACTGTTTTTT. Translated: CASSGRGALNEKLFF.

With regard to this clone: This specimen includes other DNA sequences encoding the same CDR3. The V gene is TRBV7-2, the J gene TRBJ2-3; 13 bases fit TRBD2. CDR3 size: 16 residues. Looked up from germline, CDR1 is SGHTA and CDR2 is FQGNSA. The V and J ends lost 5 bases and 3 bases, in that order; junction bases with no gene match: 5. The CDR3 DNA reads TGTGCCAGCAGCCCCCGACTAGCGGGAGGTACAGATACGCAGTATTTT. It yields the protein CASSPRLAGGTDTQYF.

The chain employs TRBV30 and TRBJ1-1; D is undetermined. Germline-derived CDR1 and CDR2 are GTSNPN and SVGIG (reference sequence). The CDR3 runs to 14 residues. V was shortened by 0 bases and J by 0 bases, with 8 bases between the two germline ends. Here the CDR3 reads CAWSVRPMNTEAFF. CDR3 DNA sequence: TGTGCCTGGAGTGTACGTCCCATGAACACTGAAGCTTTCTTT.